Following are 32 T cell receptor beta chains from one sample sequenced in a study of T cells in Graves' hyperthyroidism and ophthalmopathy. Amplification targeted TCR beta CDR3 regions from RNA transcripts. Using the HTBI primer set, a first-round RT-PCR was run on the TCR CDR3. TCRdb recomputed calls from the multiplex PCR reads with MiXCR, one row per CDR3 protein. Of more than 300,000 distinct CDR3 sequences in the sample, roughly 13% were seen once. The sample comprised blood. The source is a woman in her sixties or seventies with Graves' hyperthyroidism.

This clonotype appeared a few times. The chain recombines TRBV2 with TRBJ2-2, with D perhaps matching TRBD2 (5 bases). The CDR3 spans 16 residues. The germline CDR1 and CDR2 sequences are SNHLY and FYNNEI. V shed 11 bases and J shed 6 bases, with 25 bases lying between them. The CDR3 reads CASPAPIGLMAGELFF. CDR3 DNA sequence: TGTGCCTCGCCGGCCCCGATCGGACTCATGGCCGGGGAGCTGTTTTTT.

About this clonotype itself: A much larger clone differs from this one at a single base, so this may be a read error. This chain uses TRBV7-9 with TRBJ2-1; D not certain. The CDR3 has 13 residues. The germline V gene encodes CDR1 SEHNR and CDR2 FQNEAQ (reference sequence). V was trimmed by 5 bases and J by 13 bases, leaving 18 bases between them. The CDR3 DNA reads as TGTGCCAGCAGCGCCCCCCCTTCGGCCGCCCAGTTCTTC. It encodes CASSAPPSAAQFF.

CDR3 bases: TGTGCCAGCAGTGGTGATCGGACAGATACGCAGTATTTT. Its protein product is CASSGDRTDTQYF. The J gene is TRBJ2-3, the V gene TRBV12-3 or TRBV12-4; D remains unclear. V was pared by 5 bases and J by 3 bases, with 9 bases between. This CDR3 comprises 13 residues.

The table lists this clonotype with many counts. The chain employs TRBV6-1 and TRBJ2-7; D not resolved. Germline CDR1 is MNHNS and CDR2 is SASEGT. Trimming pared 8 bases from V and 2 bases from J, leaving 10 bases between. The length of the CDR3 is 12 residues. The CDR3 protein is CASSRGPYEQYF. DNA for the CDR3: TGTGCCAGCTCTCGCGGACCCTACGAGCAGTACTTC.

A few counts support this clonotype. The CDR3 DNA follows: TGTGCCAGCAGTAGGACACCTCCCTATGGCTACACCTTC. Amino acid sequence: CASSRTPPYGYTF. The rearrangement uses TRBV2 and TRBJ1-2, with D tentatively TRBD1 (5 bases). With 5 bases removed from V and 4 bases from J, the gap between germline ends came to 11 bases. The CDR3 has 13 residues. Germline-derived CDR1 and CDR2 are SNHLY and FYNNEI.

There are many counts of this clonotype. The rearrangement links TRBV18 to TRBJ2-1, with D perhaps matching TRBD1 (5 bases). Looked up from germline, CDR1 is KGHSH and CDR2 is LQKENI. The CDR3 has 16 residues. The germline V and J ends were trimmed by 4 bases and 4 bases, with 17 bases remaining between them. CDR3 residues: CASSLQGNFPYNEQFF. CDR3 coding DNA: TGTGCCAGCTCACTCCAGGGAAACTTCCCGTACAATGAGCAGTTCTTC.

This clonotype was recorded at least ten times. The chain uses TRBV5-1 and TRBJ2-1; TRBD2 matches at 9 bases. Germline V gives CDR1 SGHRS, CDR2 YFSETQ. Germline trimming cut 4 bases from V and 0 bases from J; bases unmatched to any gene: 5. This CDR3 has 16 residues. The CDR3: CASSVRAGGSYNEQFF. The CDR3 region has the DNA TGCGCCAGCAGCGTACGAGCGGGAGGCTCCTACAATGAGCAGTTCTTC.

This clonotype was detected many times. The rearrangement uses TRBV12-3 or TRBV12-4 and TRBJ1-6; D might be TRBD1 (5 bases). The CDR3 consists of 14 residues. Trimming stripped 1 base from V and 5 bases from J, with 6 bases between. The CDR3 loop reads CASSLGQNNSPLHF. The CDR3 DNA reads as TGTGCCAGCAGTTTAGGACAGAATAATTCACCCCTCCACTTT.

The table lists this clonotype with a few counts. The chain carries TRBV7-9 and TRBJ1-2; 9 bases are a match to TRBD1. Losses at the gene ends were 5 bases for V and 4 bases for J; bases not matched to a gene: 8. This CDR3 contains 15 residues. In germline, CDR1 is SEHNR, CDR2 FQNEAQ (reference sequence). In DNA, the CDR3 is TGTGCCAGCAGCACCGGACAGGGGCACCCCTATGGCTACACCTTC. Translating it yields CASSTGQGHPYGYTF. The full variable domain, with the rest looked up from reference TRBV7-9 and TRBJ1-2, is DTGVSQNPRHKITKRGQNVTFRCDPISEHNRLYWYRQTLGQGPEFLTYFQNEAQLEKSRLLSDRFSAERPKGSFSTLEIQRTEQGDSAMYLCASSTGQGHPYGYTFGSGTRLTVV.

This clonotype has a count of ten or more. This rearrangement joins TRBV11-3 to TRBJ2-5; 7 nucleotides line up with TRBD2. The CDR3 has 14 residues. Germline trimming cut 0 bases from V and 5 bases from J; bases unmatched to any gene: 3. Germline V gene lookup returns CDR1 SGHNT and CDR2 YENEEA. Written as DNA, the CDR3 is TGTGCCAGCAGCTTAGAGCGGGGGAGGGAGACCCAGTACTTC. It codes for CASSLERGRETQYF.

In this sample, this clonotype turned up many times. This chain joins TRBV28 and TRBJ1-5; D remains ambiguous. The CDR3 covers 12 residues. CDR1 is MDHEN and CDR2 is SYDVKM in the germline V gene. With 3 bases removed from V and 7 bases from J, the gap between germline ends came to 7 bases. The CDR3 here is CASSFSGQPQHF. CDR3 sequence (DNA): TGTGCCAGCAGTTTTTCGGGACAGCCCCAGCATTTT.

This clonotype was counted between two and nine times. The V and J genes are TRBV7-3 and TRBJ2-6; D gene unclear. This CDR3 is 17 amino acids long. Between the trimmed V and J ends, which lost 5 bases and 2 bases, there was a span of 16 bases. Per germline, CDR1 SGHTA and CDR2 FQGTGA. The CDR3 reads CASSPFARAAGANVLTF. In nucleotides, the CDR3 is TGTGCCAGCAGCCCCTTCGCAAGGGCCGCTGGGGCCAACGTCCTGACTTTC.

The chain joins TRBV4-1 to TRBJ2-7; D possibly corresponds to TRBD1 (6 bases). Trimming stripped 2 bases from V and 2 bases from J, with 22 bases between. The CDR3 is made up of 18 amino acids. Germline V gene sequence: CDR1 MGHRA, CDR2 YSYEKL. CDR3 coding DNA: TGCGCCAGCAGCCAAATTACTTTCGGGGACACCAACACCTACGAGCAGTACTTC. Translated, it gives CASSQITFGDTNTYEQYF.

This clonotype was detected ten times or more. The V and J genes are TRBV5-8 and TRBJ2-5; 11 bases fit TRBD2. The V segment lost 0 bases and the J segment 5 bases; nucleotides outside the gene matches: 3. The CDR3 runs 15 residues. In germline, CDR1 is SGHTS, CDR2 YDEGEE. The CDR3 DNA is TGTGCCAGCAGCTTGGGACTAGCGGGAACGGAGACCCAGTACTTC. Protein: CASSLGLAGTETQYF.

On this clonotype itself: A much more abundant neighbour one base away suggests this may be a read error. The J gene is TRBJ2-7, the V gene TRBV7-2; D unclear. Germline V gene sequence: CDR1 SGHTA, CDR2 FQGNSA. The CDR3 consists of 14 residues. The CDR3 is CAGSLRRTSYEQYF. CDR3 coding DNA: TGTGCCGGCAGCTTGAGACGGACCTCCTACGAGCAGTACTTC.

This clonotype was recorded at least ten times. The chain links TRBV3-1 to TRBJ2-1; 9 bases agree with TRBD2. The trim removed 1 base at V and 7 bases at J, leaving 8 bases unmatched. The CDR3 has 16 amino acids. Germline V gene lookup returns CDR1 LGHDT and CDR2 YNNKEL (reference sequence). CDR3 loop: CASSQVGSGSSNEQFF. The CDR3 DNA follows: TGTGCCAGCAGCCAAGTCGGTAGCGGGAGCTCTAATGAGCAGTTCTTC.

The rearrangement uses TRBV5-1 and TRBJ2-5; perhaps TRBD2 as D (7 bases). Germline lookup yields CDR1 SGHRS and CDR2 YFSETQ. The CDR3 contains 16 residues. V lost 3 bases, J lost 2 bases, and 17 bases lay in between. The CDR3 sequence: CASSWGGNDRQETQYF. CDR3 nucleotide sequence: TGCGCCAGCAGCTGGGGGGGGAATGACAGGCAAGAGACCCAGTACTTC.

This clonotype was recorded once. The gene calls are TRBV20-1 and TRBJ2-2; D may be TRBD1 (6 bases). This CDR3 comprises 14 residues. The V and J ends lost 6 bases and 1 base respectively, with 12 bases between them. Germline lookup yields CDR1 DFQATT and CDR2 SNEGSKA (reference sequence). DNA of the CDR3: TGCAGTGCCCAGGGGACCAGGAACACCGGGGAGCTGTTTTTT. This codes for CSAQGTRNTGELFF.

This clonotype was counted at least ten times. The V call is TRBV16, the J call TRBJ1-1; TRBD1 aligns across 9 bases. The CDR3 has 15 residues. Germline-derived CDR1 and CDR2 are KGHSY and FQNENV. J lost 3 bases, V lost 2 bases, and 4 bases had no gene match. CDR3 loop: CASSQTRTGDTEAFF. In DNA, the CDR3 is TGTGCCAGCAGCCAAACTCGGACAGGGGACACTGAAGCTTTCTTT.

The sample holds many counts of this clonotype. J is TRBJ1-6 and V is TRBV2; TRBD1 is a possible D gene (5 bases). The CDR3 spans 13 residues. Germline CDR1 SNHLY, CDR2 FYNNEI. V was cut by 4 bases and J by 6 bases, with 7 bases left in between. CDR3 region: CASSVDSNSPLHF. The CDR3 DNA reads as TGTGCCAGCAGTGTCGACAGTAATTCACCCCTCCACTTT.

This clonotype was picked up many times. This chain connects TRBV10-3 to TRBJ1-5; possible D gene TRBD1, 6 bases. Trimming stripped 4 bases from V and 7 bases from J, with 17 bases between. Per the germline V gene, CDR1 is ENHRY and CDR2 is SYGVKD. This CDR3 comprises 15 residues. CDR3 in amino acids: CAISAGAGQGQPQHF. CDR3 in DNA: TGTGCCATCAGTGCGGGGGCAGGGCAGGGGCAGCCCCAGCATTTT.

This clonotype was seen repeatedly, ten times or more. The chain employs TRBV7-9 and TRBJ2-7; D unresolved. This CDR3 comprises 17 residues. The germline gives CDR1 SEHNR, CDR2 FQNEAQ (reference sequence). V was pared by 3 bases and J by 4 bases, with 22 bases between. The DNA of the CDR3 is TGTGCCAGCAGCTTTGTGCCCCGGACGGCCCCGACTTACGAGCAGTACTTC. Translation: CASSFVPRTAPTYEQYF.

The CDR3 bases are TGTGCCAGCAGCGGACTAGCGGGAGCCTACGGAAGTGAGCAGTTCTTC. It specifies CASSGLAGAYGSEQFF. The V gene is TRBV28, the J gene TRBJ2-1; TRBD2 matches 13 bases. The CDR3 extends over 16 amino acids. Losses at the gene ends were 6 bases for V and 9 bases for J; bases not matched to a gene: 11. The germline V gene encodes CDR1 MDHEN and CDR2 SYDVKM.

This CDR3 is CATSRDGVLGAYNEQFF. The CDR3 coding sequence is TGTGCCACCAGCAGAGATGGTGTACTGGGGGCCTACAATGAGCAGTTCTTC. The chain couples TRBV15 to TRBJ2-1; D is perhaps TRBD1 or TRBD2 (5 bases each). Germline assignment: CDR1 LNHNV and CDR2 YYDKDF (reference sequence). Between the trimmed V and J ends, which lost 0 bases and 2 bases, there was a span of 14 bases. The CDR3 runs to 17 residues.

This clonotype was recorded a few times. The chain uses TRBV7-3 and TRBJ2-1; a weak D match, TRBD2 (5 bases). The germline V gene encodes CDR1 SGHTA and CDR2 FQGTGA. V shed 2 bases and J shed 6 bases, with 11 bases lying between them. The CDR3 has 14 amino acids. CDR3 sequence (DNA): TGTGCCAGCAGCTTAGGCGTGGGAGTCAATGAGCAGTTCTTC. The encoded protein is CASSLGVGVNEQFF.

With respect to this clonotype: A much larger clone lies a single base off, so this may be a read error. The J gene is TRBJ2-2, the V gene TRBV2; D remains unclear. CDR3 length: 11 amino acids. Germline V gene sequence: CDR1 SNHLY, CDR2 FYNNEI. CDR3 loop: CAAKLSGELFF. CDR3 DNA: TGTGCAGCGAAGCTCTCCGGGGAGCTGTTTTTT.

The genes are TRBV5-4 and TRBJ1-2; 8 nucleotides line up with TRBD1. Germline V gene sequence: CDR1 SGHNT, CDR2 YYREEE (reference sequence). Unmatched junction bases numbered 12, after V lost 4 bases and J lost 7 bases. The CDR3 extends over 15 amino acids. The CDR3 is CASSRAPDRGGGYTF. CDR3 coding DNA: TGTGCCAGCAGCCGAGCCCCCGACAGGGGTGGTGGCTACACCTTC.

This clonotype has at least ten counts. The chain has TRBV7-3 and TRBJ1-1; D gene ambiguous. V lost 2 bases to trimming and J lost 1 base, with 11 bases between them. Germline V gene data show CDR1 as SGHTA and CDR2 as FQGTGA. The CDR3 has 15 amino acids. The CDR3 DNA reads as TGTGCCAGCAGCTTATCGGGCGGCGCGAACACTGAAGCTTTCTTT. Residues: CASSLSGGANTEAFF.

This clonotype occurred many times. This chain links TRBV5-1 with TRBJ2-3; weak D call: TRBD1 (6 bases). Germline loops: CDR1 SGHRS, CDR2 YFSETQ. Trimming pared 0 bases from V and 4 bases from J, leaving 12 bases between. This CDR3 is 15 amino acids long. CDR3 residues: CASSLARGGADTQYF. The DNA for the CDR3 is TGCGCCAGCAGCTTGGCCCGTGGGGGCGCAGATACGCAGTATTTT. The full variable domain, completed using reference TRBV5-1 and TRBJ2-3, is KAGVTQTPRYLIKTRGQQVTLSCSPISGHRSVSWYQQTPGQGLQFLFEYFSETQRNKGNFPGRFSGRQFSNSRSEMNVSTLELGDSALYLCASSLARGGADTQYFGPGTRLTVL.

The V and J genes are TRBV6-5 and TRBJ2-2, with 12 bases lining up with TRBD2. The length of the CDR3 is 18 residues. V shed 0 bases, J shed 4 bases, and the junction held 6 bases outside the gene matches. Germline V CDR1 and CDR2: MNHEY, SVGAGI. The CDR3 DNA is TGTGCCAGCAGTTACTCGACTAGCGGGAGTACTAGCACCGGGGAGCTGTTTTTT. It specifies CASSYSTSGSTSTGELFF.

This clonotype was observed many times. The V and J genes are TRBV6-1 and TRBJ2-7; 8 bases line up with TRBD1. CDR1 is MNHNS and CDR2 is SASEGT in the germline V gene. The V and J ends lost 8 bases and 5 bases, in that order; junction bases with no gene match: 14. CDR3 length equals 15 residues. CDR3 loop: CASGVRQGAGNEQYF. For the CDR3, the DNA is TGTGCCAGCGGGGTCCGGCAGGGGGCTGGTAACGAGCAGTACTTC.

This clonotype showed up many times. The V gene is TRBV7-2, the J gene TRBJ2-1; 16 bases are shared with TRBD2. After removal of 2 bases from V and 9 bases from J, the junction contained 4 bases not matched to a gene. This CDR3 spans 16 amino acids. In germline, CDR1 is SGHTA, CDR2 FQGNSA. For the CDR3, the DNA is TGTGCCAGCAGCTTACAGGGACTAGCGGGAGGGGGTGAGCAGTTCTTC. Amino acids: CASSLQGLAGGGEQFF.